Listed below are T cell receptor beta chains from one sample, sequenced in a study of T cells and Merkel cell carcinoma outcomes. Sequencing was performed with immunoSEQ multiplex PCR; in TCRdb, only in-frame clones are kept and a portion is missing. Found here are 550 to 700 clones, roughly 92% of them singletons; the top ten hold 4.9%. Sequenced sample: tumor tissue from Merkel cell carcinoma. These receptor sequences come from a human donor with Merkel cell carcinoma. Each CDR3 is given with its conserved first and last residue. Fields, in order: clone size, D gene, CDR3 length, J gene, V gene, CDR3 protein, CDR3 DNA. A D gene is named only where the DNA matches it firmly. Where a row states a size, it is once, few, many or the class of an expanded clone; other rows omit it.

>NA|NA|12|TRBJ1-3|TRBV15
CATRDTGNTIYF
TGTGCCACCAGGGACACTGGAAACACCATATATTTT
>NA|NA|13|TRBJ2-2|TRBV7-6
CASSPLGAGELFF
TGTGCCAGCAGCCCTTTAGGCGCCGGGGAGCTGTTTTTT
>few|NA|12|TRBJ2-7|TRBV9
CASSASTAEQYF
TGTGCCAGCAGCGCATCGACAGCCGAGCAGTACTTC
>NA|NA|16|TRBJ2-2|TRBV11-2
CASSLLRVANTGELFF
TGTGCCAGCAGCTTACTCCGCGTAGCGAACACCGGGGAGCTGTTTTTT
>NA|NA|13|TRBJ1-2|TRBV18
CASSPETAYGYTF
TGTGCCAGCTCACCAGAGACGGCATATGGCTACACCTTC
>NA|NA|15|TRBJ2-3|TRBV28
CASSSRFWTTDTQYF
TGTGCCAGCAGTTCCCGCTTTTGGACCACAGATACGCAGTATTTT
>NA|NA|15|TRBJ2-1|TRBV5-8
CASSIGTYIDNEQFF
TGTGCCAGCAGCATCGGGACTTATATAGACAATGAGCAGTTCTTC
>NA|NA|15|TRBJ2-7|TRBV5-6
CASSNVMIDTYEQYF
TGTGCCAGCAGCAATGTCATGATTGACACCTACGAGCAGTACTTC